The next 12 T cell receptor beta chains were all read from a single sample in a study of control samples from healthy donors and cancer patients. Repertoires were generated with immunoSEQ multiplex PCR, while TCRdb's copy carries only in-frame clones and drops some. This sample yields more than 10,000 clones, of which roughly 95% are seen a single time; over 20% belongs to the top ten. Sequencing was done on a sample of PBMCs. The receptors derive from a man in his sixties or seventies with head and neck cancer.

As for this clone: At one boundary the junction diverges from the germline segment, which might be a read error. This chain uses TRBV30 with TRBJ2-1, with 16 bases matching TRBD2. The CDR3 consists of 17 residues. Germline CDR1 GTSNPN, CDR2 SVGIG (reference sequence). The CDR3 DNA sequence: TGTGCCTGGAGCCCGGGACTAGCGGGAGGGCGGTACAGTGAGCAGTTCTTC. It yields the protein CAWSPGLAGGRYSEQFF.

The chain uses TRBV5-4 and TRBJ1-1; maybe TRBD1 (5 bases). CDR1 is SGHNT and CDR2 is YYREEE in the germline V gene (reference sequence). V shed 5 bases and J shed 3 bases, with 11 bases lying between them. CDR3 length: 13 amino acids. The CDR3 sequence: CASRSGTDTEAFF. DNA of the CDR3: TGTGCCAGCAGGTCCGGGACGGACACTGAAGCTTTCTTT. Full variable domain (outside the CDR3, taken from reference TRBV5-4 and TRBJ1-1): ETGVTQSPTHLIKTRGQQVTLRCSSQSGHNTVSWYQQALGQGPQFIFQYYREEENGRGNFPPRFSGLQFPNYSSELNVNALELDDSALYLCASRSGTDTEAFFGQGTRLTVV.

The J gene is TRBJ2-5, the V gene TRBV18; tentatively, D is TRBD1 (7 bases). Per germline, CDR1 KGHSH and CDR2 LQKENI. With 6 bases removed from V and 3 bases from J, the gap between germline ends came to 17 bases. CDR3 length: 15 residues. The CDR3 spells CASSRETGEEETQYF. The CDR3 DNA is TGTGCCAGCTCGCGGGAAACAGGGGAGGAAGAGACCCAGTACTTC.

The V call is TRBV18, the J call TRBJ2-3; 7 nucleotides match TRBD1. J was trimmed by 1 base and V by 3 bases; bases with no gene match: 4. Germline CDR1 is KGHSH and CDR2 is LQKENI. The CDR3 contains 15 residues. CDR3 sequence reads: CASSPGTAGTDTQYF. Written as DNA, the CDR3 is TGTGCCAGCTCACCTGGGACAGCGGGCACAGATACGCAGTATTTT. Looking up the rest from reference TRBV18 and TRBJ2-3 gives the full variable domain: NAGVMQNPRHLVRRRGQEARLRCSPMKGHSHVYWYRQLPEEGLKFMVYLQKENIIDESGMPKERFSAEFPKEGPSILRIQQVVRGDSAAYFCASSPGTAGTDTQYFGPGTRLTVL.

CDR3 nucleotides: TGTGCCAGCACCCTGGGCAACTACGAGCAGTACTTC. It yields the protein CASTLGNYEQYF. This chain joins TRBV2 and TRBJ2-7; no reliable D call. Trimming removed 7 bases from V and 3 bases from J, with 10 bases in between. The CDR3 has 12 residues. Germline V CDR1 and CDR2: SNHLY, FYNNEI.

The rearrangement links TRBV5-1 to TRBJ1-6; possible D gene TRBD1, 6 bases. Germline V gene lookup returns CDR1 SGHRS and CDR2 YFSETQ. Between the trimmed V and J ends, which lost 3 bases and 8 bases, there was a span of 15 bases. The CDR3 length is 15 residues. DNA for the CDR3: TGCGCCAGCAGCTGGGTCCTGGGGGGCGATTCACCCCTCCACTTT. Protein: CASSWVLGGDSPLHF. Supplemented by reference TRBV5-1 and TRBJ1-6, the full variable domain reads KAGVTQTPRYLIKTRGQQVTLSCSPISGHRSVSWYQQTPGQGLQFLFEYFSETQRNKGNFPGRFSGRQFSNSRSEMNVSTLELGDSALYLCASSWVLGGDSPLHFGNGTRLTVT.

This rearrangement joins TRBV7-9 to TRBJ2-5, with D perhaps TRBD1 or TRBD2 (5 bases each). This CDR3 is built from 15 residues. Germline CDR1 and CDR2: SEHNR and FQNEAQ (reference sequence). V was trimmed by 5 bases and J by 5 bases, leaving 18 bases between them. The CDR3 DNA sequence: TGTGCCAGCAGCACAGAGGGTCCGGGGACGGAGACCCAGTACTTC. It yields the protein CASSTEGPGTETQYF.

The V gene is TRBV7-9, the J gene TRBJ2-1, with D perhaps TRBD2 (5 bases). This CDR3 region has 15 residues. CDR1 is SEHNR and CDR2 is FQNEAQ in the germline V gene (reference sequence). With 1 base removed from V and 5 bases from J, the gap between germline ends came to 12 bases. The DNA of the CDR3 is TGTGCCAGCAGCTTAGGTTTGGTAGCGCACAATGAGCAGTTCTTC. This translates into CASSLGLVAHNEQFF.

This chain joins TRBV14 and TRBJ2-7; TRBD1 is a possible D gene (5 bases). CDR1 is SGHDN and CDR2 is FVKESK in the germline V gene. The length of the CDR3 is 16 residues. The ends were cut back, 4 bases at V and 7 bases at J, with 23 bases in the middle. The CDR3 DNA follows: TGTGCCAGCAGCCCCGCCACGACAGTTGGGGCGCGGGAGCAGTACTTC. This gives the protein CASSPATTVGAREQYF.

The CDR3 loop is CASSQVFLADNTGELFF. Written as DNA, the CDR3 is TGTGCCAGCAGCCAAGTATTCCTGGCGGATAACACCGGGGAGCTGTTTTTT. The chain has TRBV3-1 (or the pseudogene TRBV3-2) and TRBJ2-2; D not resolved. In germline, CDR1 is LGHDT, CDR2 YNNKEL (reference sequence). The V end was cut by 1 base, the J end by 2 bases, with 14 bases between. There are 17 residues in the CDR3.

The V call is TRBV6-2 or TRBV6-3, the J call TRBJ1-6; D uncertain. Germline V gene lookup returns CDR1 MNHEY and CDR2 SVGEGT. The CDR3 covers 15 residues. Trimming removed 5 bases at V and 9 bases at J, with 17 bases between. DNA of the CDR3: TGTGCCAGCAGTCAACAACGTGTTTTAAGTTCACCCCTCCACTTT. Translated: CASSQQRVLSSPLHF.

The gene calls are TRBV7-9 and TRBJ1-5; 9 bases line up with TRBD1. Germline CDR1 is SEHNR and CDR2 is FQNEAQ (reference sequence). The CDR3 covers 15 residues. The trim removed 3 bases at V and 4 bases at J, leaving 4 bases unmatched. The CDR3: CASSLGQGLNQPQHF. The CDR3 coding sequence is TGTGCCAGCAGCTTGGGACAGGGCCTTAATCAGCCCCAGCATTTT.